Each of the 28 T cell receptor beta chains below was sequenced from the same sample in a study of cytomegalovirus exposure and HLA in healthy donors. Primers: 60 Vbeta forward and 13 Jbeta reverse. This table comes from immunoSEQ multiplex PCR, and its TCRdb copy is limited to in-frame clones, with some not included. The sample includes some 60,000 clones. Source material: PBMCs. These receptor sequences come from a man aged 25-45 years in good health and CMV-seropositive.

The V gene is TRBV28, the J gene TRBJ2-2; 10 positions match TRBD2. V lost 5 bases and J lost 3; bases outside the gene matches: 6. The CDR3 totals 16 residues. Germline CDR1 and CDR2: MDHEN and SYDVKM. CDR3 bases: TGTGCCAGCAGTCCAGCGGGAGGGCCGGACACCGGGGAGCTGTTTTTT. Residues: CASSPAGGPDTGELFF.

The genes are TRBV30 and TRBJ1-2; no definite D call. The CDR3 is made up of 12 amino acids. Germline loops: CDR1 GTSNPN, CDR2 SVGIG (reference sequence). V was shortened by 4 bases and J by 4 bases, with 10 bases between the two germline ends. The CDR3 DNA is TGTGCCTGGAAGGGAGGTGGCTATGGCTACACCTTC. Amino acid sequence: CAWKGGGYGYTF.

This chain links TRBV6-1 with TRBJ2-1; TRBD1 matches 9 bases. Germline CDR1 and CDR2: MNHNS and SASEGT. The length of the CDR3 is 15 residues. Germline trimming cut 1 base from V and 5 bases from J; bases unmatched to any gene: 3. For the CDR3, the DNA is TGTGCCAGCAGTGAAGTTACAGGGGGCGACAATGAGCAGTTCTTC. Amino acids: CASSEVTGGDNEQFF.

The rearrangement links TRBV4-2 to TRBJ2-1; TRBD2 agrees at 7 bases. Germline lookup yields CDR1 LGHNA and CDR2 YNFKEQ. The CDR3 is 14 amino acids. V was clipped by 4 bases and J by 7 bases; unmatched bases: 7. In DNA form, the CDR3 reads TGTGCCAGCAGCCCGCCCTGGCGGGGGAATGAGCAGTTCTTC. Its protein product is CASSPPWRGNEQFF.

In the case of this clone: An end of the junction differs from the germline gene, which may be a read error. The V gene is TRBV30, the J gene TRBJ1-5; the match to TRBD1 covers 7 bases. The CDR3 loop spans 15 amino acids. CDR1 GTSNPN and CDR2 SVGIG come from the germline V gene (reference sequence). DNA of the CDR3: TGTGCCGGGAGCCGGACAGGTGCTAGCAATCAGCACCAGCATTTT. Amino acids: CAGSRTGASNQHQHF.

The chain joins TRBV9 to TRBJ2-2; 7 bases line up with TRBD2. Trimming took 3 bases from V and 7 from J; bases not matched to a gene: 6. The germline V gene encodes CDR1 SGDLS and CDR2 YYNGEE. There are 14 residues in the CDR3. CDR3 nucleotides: TGTGCCAGCAGCGGAGGACTAGTTCTCGGGGAGCTGTTTTTT. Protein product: CASSGGLVLGELFF.

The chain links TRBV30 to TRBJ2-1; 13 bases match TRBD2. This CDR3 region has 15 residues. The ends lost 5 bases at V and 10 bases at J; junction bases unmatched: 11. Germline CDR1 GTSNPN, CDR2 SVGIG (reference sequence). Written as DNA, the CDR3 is TGTGCCTGGGACTCCGGACTAGCGGGAGAAGGGGAGCAGTTCTTC. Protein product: CAWDSGLAGEGEQFF.

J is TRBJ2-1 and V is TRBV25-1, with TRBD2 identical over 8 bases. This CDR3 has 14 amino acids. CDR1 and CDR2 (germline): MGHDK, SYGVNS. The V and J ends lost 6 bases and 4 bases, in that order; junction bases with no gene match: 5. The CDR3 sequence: CASRGSGVYNEQFF. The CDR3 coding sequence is TGTGCCAGCAGAGGTAGCGGGGTTTACAATGAGCAGTTCTTC.

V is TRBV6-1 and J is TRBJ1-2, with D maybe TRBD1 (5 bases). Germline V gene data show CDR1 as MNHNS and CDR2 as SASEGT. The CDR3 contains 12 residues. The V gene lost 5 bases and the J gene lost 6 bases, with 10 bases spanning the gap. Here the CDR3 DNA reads TGTGCCAGCAGTTTGACAGACCATGGCTACACCTTC. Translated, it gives CASSLTDHGYTF.

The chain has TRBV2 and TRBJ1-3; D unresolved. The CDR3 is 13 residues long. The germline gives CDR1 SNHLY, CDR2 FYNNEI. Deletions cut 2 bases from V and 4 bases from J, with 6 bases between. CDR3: CASSEPTGNTIYF. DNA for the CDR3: TGTGCCAGCAGTGAACCGACAGGAAACACCATATATTTT. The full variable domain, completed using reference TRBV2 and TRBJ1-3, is EPEVTQTPSHQVTQMGQEVILRCVPISNHLYFYWYRQILGQKVEFLVSFYNNEISEKSEIFDDQFSVERPDGSNFTLKIRSTKLEDSAMYFCASSEPTGNTIYFGEGSWLTVV.

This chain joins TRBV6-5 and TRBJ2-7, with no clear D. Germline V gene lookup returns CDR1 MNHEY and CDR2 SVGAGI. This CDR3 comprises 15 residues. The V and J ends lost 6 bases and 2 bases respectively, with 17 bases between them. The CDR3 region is CASSLSRWSAYEQYF. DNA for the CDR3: TGTGCCAGCAGCCTATCAAGGTGGAGCGCCTACGAGCAGTACTTC.

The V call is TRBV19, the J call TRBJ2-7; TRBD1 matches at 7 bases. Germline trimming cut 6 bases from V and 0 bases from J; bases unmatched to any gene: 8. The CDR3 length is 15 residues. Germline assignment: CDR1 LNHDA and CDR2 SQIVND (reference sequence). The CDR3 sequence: CASSPGQQNSYEQYF. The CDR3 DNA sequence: TGTGCCAGTAGCCCGGGACAGCAAAACTCCTACGAGCAGTACTTC.

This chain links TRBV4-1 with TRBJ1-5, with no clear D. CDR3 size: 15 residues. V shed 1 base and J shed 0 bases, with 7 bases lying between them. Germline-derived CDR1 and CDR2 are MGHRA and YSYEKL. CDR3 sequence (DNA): TGCGCCAGCAGCCAAGGGCAGGTTAGCAATCAGCCCCAGCATTTT. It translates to CASSQGQVSNQPQHF.

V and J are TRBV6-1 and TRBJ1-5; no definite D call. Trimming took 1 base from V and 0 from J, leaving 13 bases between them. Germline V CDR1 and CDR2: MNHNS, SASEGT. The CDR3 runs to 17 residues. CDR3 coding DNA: TGTGCCAGCAGTGAAGATGAAGTTTACTTTAGCAATCAGCCCCAGCATTTT. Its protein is CASSEDEVYFSNQPQHF.

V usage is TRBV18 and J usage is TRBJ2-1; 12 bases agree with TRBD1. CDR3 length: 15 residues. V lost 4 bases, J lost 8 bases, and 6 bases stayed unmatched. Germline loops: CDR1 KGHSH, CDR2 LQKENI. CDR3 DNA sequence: TGTGCCAGCTCACTTTACGGGACAGGGGGCGATGAGCAGTTCTTC. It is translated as CASSLYGTGGDEQFF.

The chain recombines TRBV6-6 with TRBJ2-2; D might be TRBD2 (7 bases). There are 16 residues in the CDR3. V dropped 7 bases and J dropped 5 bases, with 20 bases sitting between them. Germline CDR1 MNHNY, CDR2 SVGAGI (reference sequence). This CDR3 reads CASNPRGARGTGELFF. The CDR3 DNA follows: TGTGCCAGCAACCCACGGGGGGCGCGAGGTACCGGGGAGCTGTTTTTT.

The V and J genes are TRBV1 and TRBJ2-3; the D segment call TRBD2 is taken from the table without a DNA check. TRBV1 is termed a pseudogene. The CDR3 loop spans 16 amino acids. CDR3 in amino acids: CTSRNLAADPSDTQYF. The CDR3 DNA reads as TGCACCAGCAGAAATCTAGCGGCCGATCCCTCAGATACGCAGTATTTT.

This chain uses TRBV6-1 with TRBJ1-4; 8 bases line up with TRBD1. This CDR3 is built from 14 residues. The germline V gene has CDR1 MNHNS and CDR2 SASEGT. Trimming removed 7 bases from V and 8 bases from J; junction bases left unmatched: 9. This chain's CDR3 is CASMLDRGYEKLFF. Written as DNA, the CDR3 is TGTGCCAGCATGCTAGACAGGGGCTACGAAAAACTGTTTTTT.

The CDR3 protein is CASSSSRRDQPQHF. DNA for the CDR3: TGTGCCAGCAGTTCGTCTAGGAGGGATCAGCCCCAGCATTTT. The V gene is TRBV6-5, the J gene TRBJ1-5; D ambiguous. Trimming took off 4 bases at V and 5 bases at J, with 12 bases between the two ends. Germline-derived CDR1 and CDR2 are MNHEY and SVGAGI. CDR3 length: 14 amino acids.

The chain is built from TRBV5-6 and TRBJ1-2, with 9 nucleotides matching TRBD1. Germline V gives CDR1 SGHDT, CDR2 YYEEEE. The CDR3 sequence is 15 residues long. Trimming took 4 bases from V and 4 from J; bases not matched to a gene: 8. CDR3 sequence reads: CASSGTGGTGYGYTF. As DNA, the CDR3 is TGTGCCAGCAGCGGTACAGGGGGCACGGGCTATGGCTACACCTTC. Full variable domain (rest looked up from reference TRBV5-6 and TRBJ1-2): DAGVTQSPTHLIKTRGQQVTLRCSPKSGHDTVSWYQQALGQGPQFIFQYYEEEERQRGNFPDRFSGHQFPNYSSELNVNALLLGDSALYLCASSGTGGTGYGYTFGSGTRLTVV.

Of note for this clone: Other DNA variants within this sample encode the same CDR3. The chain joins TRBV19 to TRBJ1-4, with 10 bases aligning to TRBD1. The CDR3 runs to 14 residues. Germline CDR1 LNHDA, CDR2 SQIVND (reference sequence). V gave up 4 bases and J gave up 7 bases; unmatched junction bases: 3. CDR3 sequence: CASSTTGGGEKLFF. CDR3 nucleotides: TGTGCCAGTAGTACGACAGGGGGCGGTGAAAAACTGTTTTTT.

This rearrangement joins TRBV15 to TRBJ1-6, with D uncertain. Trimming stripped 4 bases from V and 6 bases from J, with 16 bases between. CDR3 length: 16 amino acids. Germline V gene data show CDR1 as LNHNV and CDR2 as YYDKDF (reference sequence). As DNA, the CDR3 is TGTGCCACCAGCACACGGGCCGGGATGGGTAATTCACCCCTCCACTTT. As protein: CATSTRAGMGNSPLHF.

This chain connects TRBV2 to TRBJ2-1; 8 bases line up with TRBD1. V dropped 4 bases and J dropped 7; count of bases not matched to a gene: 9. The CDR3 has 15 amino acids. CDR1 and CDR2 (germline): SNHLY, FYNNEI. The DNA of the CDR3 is TGTGCCAGCAGTGCAGGGCAGGGGGCAAGGAATGAGCAGTTCTTC. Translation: CASSAGQGARNEQFF.

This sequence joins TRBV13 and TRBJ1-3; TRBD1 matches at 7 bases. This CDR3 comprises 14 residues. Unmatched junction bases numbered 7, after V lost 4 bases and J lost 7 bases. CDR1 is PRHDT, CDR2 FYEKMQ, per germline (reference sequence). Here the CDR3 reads CASSSQGLGNTIYF. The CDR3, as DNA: TGTGCCAGCAGCTCACAGGGGCTCGGGAACACCATATATTTT.

The CDR3 is CASSLTGQGAETQYF. The CDR3 DNA reads TGTGCCAGCAGCTTAACTGGACAGGGGGCAGAGACCCAGTACTTC. V is TRBV11-3 and J is TRBJ2-5, with 11 nucleotides matching TRBD1. The J segment lost 4 bases and the V segment lost 2 bases, leaving 3 bases of the junction unmatched. This CDR3 is 15 amino acids long. Germline CDR1 and CDR2: SGHNT and YENEEA.

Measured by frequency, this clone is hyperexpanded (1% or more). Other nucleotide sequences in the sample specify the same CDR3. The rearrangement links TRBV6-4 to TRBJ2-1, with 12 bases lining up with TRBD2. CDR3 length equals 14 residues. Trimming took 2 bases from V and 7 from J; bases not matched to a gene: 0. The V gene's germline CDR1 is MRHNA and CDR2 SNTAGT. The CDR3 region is CASSDGTSGNEQFF. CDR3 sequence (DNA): TGTGCCAGCAGTGACGGGACTAGCGGGAATGAGCAGTTCTTC.

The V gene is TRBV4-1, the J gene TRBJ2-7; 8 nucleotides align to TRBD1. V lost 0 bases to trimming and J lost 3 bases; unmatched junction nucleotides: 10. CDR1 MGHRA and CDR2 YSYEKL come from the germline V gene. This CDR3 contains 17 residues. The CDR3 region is CASSQDRVAGGRYEQYF. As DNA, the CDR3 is TGCGCCAGCAGCCAAGATCGGGTGGCAGGGGGCCGCTACGAGCAGTACTTC.

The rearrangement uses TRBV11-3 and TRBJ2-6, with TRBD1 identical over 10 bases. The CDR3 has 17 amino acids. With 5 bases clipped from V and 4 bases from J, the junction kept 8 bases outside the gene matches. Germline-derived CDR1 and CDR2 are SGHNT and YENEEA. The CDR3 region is CASSPTGGLFGANVLTF. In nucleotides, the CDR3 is TGTGCCAGCAGCCCGACAGGGGGCTTGTTCGGGGCCAACGTCCTGACTTTC.